This T cell receptor beta chain was recovered during a study of OX40 agonist ivuxolimab in advanced cancers. Study-wide background: Patients with hepatocellular carcinoma, melanoma, renal cell or head and neck cancer made up the dose-escalation patients.

In this sample, this clone turned up once. The antigen remains undetermined. The CDR3 extends over 14 amino acids. The V and J ends lost 2 bases and 4 bases, in that order; junction bases with no gene match: 3. CDR1 MNHNY and CDR2 SVGAGI come from the germline V gene (reference sequence). Some clones are missing from TCRdb's copy, which holds only in-frame ones; the method was immunoSEQ multiplex PCR. The sample holds approximately 82,000 clones, about 86% seen once. Points from the study as a whole: Near-lowest levels of clonal expansion characterized partial responders at 0.1-3.0 mg/kg.

The chain recombines TRBV6-6 with TRBJ1-2; TRBD1 matches at 8 bases. Sequences were derived from CD4+ or CD8+ T cells sorted from blood, sampled in a trial of the OX40 agonist ivuxolimab. This receptor was identified in an adult with an advanced solid tumor such as melanoma, head and neck, liver or kidney cancer. CDR3: CASSYGQGPYGYTF. CDR3 bases: TGTGCCAGCAGTTACGGACAGGGACCCTATGGCTACACCTTC.